Sequencing of this T cell receptor (beta chain) was carried out in a study of T cell responses to AZD1222 COVID-19 vaccine. General study points: Repertoires were obtained solely post-peak T cell response.

Worth noting for this clone: Its target is unknown.

The CDR3 spans 18 residues. Trimming took off 1 base at V and 0 bases at J, with 17 bases between the two ends. Germline V gene sequence: CDR1 MGHRA, CDR2 YSYEKL. TCRdb keeps only in-frame clones here, not all; method: immunoSEQ multiplex PCR. The sample lists 100,000 or so clones; approximately 90% were seen once. This sequence was found in an adult in good health. The rearrangement joins TRBV4-1 to TRBJ2-3, with D hard to call. The sequenced sample was peripheral blood, obtained on day 0 of AZD1222 vaccination. The CDR3 coding sequence is TGCGCCAGCAGCCAAGTTGAGTCTGGTCCTACGAGCACAGATACGCAGTATTTT. This sequence encodes CASSQVESGPTSTDTQYF.